The next 32 T cell receptor beta chains were all read from a single sample in a study of T cells in Graves' hyperthyroidism and ophthalmopathy. RNA transcripts were the template for amplifying TCR beta CDR3 regions. First-round RT-PCR with HTBI primers amplified the TCR CDR3 region. Using its own MiXCR run on the multiplex PCR reads, TCRdb lists one record per CDR3 protein. The data contain some 300,000 distinct CDR3 sequences, 16% of them seen just once; the ten biggest clones take up around 34%. The specimen sequenced was blood. The receptors shown here come from a man under 40 with Graves' hyperthyroidism.

CDR3 in amino acids: CGCGRAVEQFF. The CDR3 nucleotides are TGTGGGTGTGGGAGGGCGGTTGAGCAGTTCTTC. The V gene is TRBV7-9, the J gene TRBJ2-1, with TRBD2 matching over 7 bases. The CDR3 runs 11 residues. Germline CDR1 SEHNR, CDR2 FQNEAQ (reference sequence).

CDR3 amino acids: CASSVAGLGYEQYF. In nucleotides, the CDR3 is TGTGCCAGCAGCGTAGCAGGGCTCGGCTACGAGCAGTACTTC. V is TRBV12-3 or TRBV12-4 and J is TRBJ2-7; D might be TRBD1 (5 bases). This CDR3 region has 14 residues. V was pared by 6 bases and J by 3 bases, with 15 bases between.

This clonotype occurred many times. The chain recombines TRBV20-1 with TRBJ2-3, with D perhaps TRBD1 (5 bases). Germline V gene sequence: CDR1 DFQATT, CDR2 SNEGSKA (reference sequence). The V and J ends lost 0 bases and 3 bases respectively, with 16 bases between them. The CDR3 is 16 amino acids. The CDR3 coding sequence is TGCAGTGCTAGAGATCTGGACAAACTGCAAACAGATACGCAGTATTTT. It specifies CSARDLDKLQTDTQYF.

The chain recombines TRBV18 with TRBJ2-2, with D possibly being TRBD2 (5 bases). V lost 2 bases, J lost 5 bases, and 18 bases lay in between. Germline V CDR1 and CDR2: KGHSH, LQKENI. The CDR3 length is 17 residues. CDR3 DNA: TGTGCCAGCTCACCAATAATCTTGGAGGTCGTGACCGGGGAGCTGTTTTTT. Amino acid sequence: CASSPIILEVVTGELFF. Full variable domain (missing parts from reference TRBV18 and TRBJ2-2): NAGVMQNPRHLVRRRGQEARLRCSPMKGHSHVYWYRQLPEEGLKFMVYLQKENIIDESGMPKERFSAEFPKEGPSILRIQQVVRGDSAAYFCASSPIILEVVTGELFFGEGSRLTVL.

The chain is built from TRBV5-1 and TRBJ2-5, with D unclear. V lost 0 bases and J lost 0, with 6 bases in between. Per the germline V gene, CDR1 is SGHRS and CDR2 is YFSETQ. The CDR3 loop spans 14 amino acids. Here the CDR3 reads CASSLATNQETQYF. The CDR3 DNA reads as TGCGCCAGCAGCTTGGCTACAAACCAAGAGACCCAGTACTTC. Drawing the rest from reference TRBV5-1 and TRBJ2-5, the complete variable domain is KAGVTQTPRYLIKTRGQQVTLSCSPISGHRSVSWYQQTPGQGLQFLFEYFSETQRNKGNFPGRFSGRQFSNSRSEMNVSTLELGDSALYLCASSLATNQETQYFGPGTRLLVL.

This clonotype was recorded a few times. This sequence joins TRBV18 and TRBJ2-3, with D perhaps matching TRBD2 (6 bases). V was shortened by 3 bases and J by 6 bases, with 13 bases between the two germline ends. Germline-derived CDR1 and CDR2 are KGHSH and LQKENI. The CDR3 contains 14 residues. The CDR3 reads CASSPNGGPDTQYF. The DNA of the CDR3 is TGTGCCAGCTCACCGAACGGGGGTCCGGATACGCAGTATTTT.

Many counts were recorded for this clonotype. This rearrangement joins TRBV12-3 or TRBV12-4 to TRBJ2-1; 8 bases line up with TRBD2. V was clipped by 3 bases and J by 7 bases; unmatched bases: 8. The CDR3 is made up of 15 amino acids. CDR3 sequence: CASSFGSGSWNEQFF. The CDR3 nucleotides are TGTGCCAGCAGTTTCGGCAGCGGGAGTTGGAATGAGCAGTTCTTC.

This clonotype showed up just a few times. V and J are TRBV7-3 and TRBJ2-1; 8 positions agree with TRBD2. This CDR3 contains 15 residues. V was clipped by 4 bases and J by 5 bases; unmatched bases: 7. Germline assignment: CDR1 SGHTA and CDR2 FQGTGA. The CDR3 DNA is TGTGCCAGCAGCTCCAGCGGGAGCCTCGACAATGAGCAGTTCTTC. It encodes CASSSSGSLDNEQFF.

In its sample, this clonotype was seen a few times. The chain combines TRBV5-4 with TRBJ2-6; D unclear. The V and J ends lost 4 bases and 0 bases respectively, with 14 bases between them. The CDR3 is 17 residues long. CDR1 SGHNT and CDR2 YYREEE come from the germline V gene (reference sequence). CDR3 DNA: TGTGCCAGCAGCCCCGGACCTGTGACCTCTGGGGCCAACGTCCTGACTTTC. Translation: CASSPGPVTSGANVLTF.

J is TRBJ1-2 and V is TRBV28, with no clear D. CDR3 length: 13 amino acids. The germline gives CDR1 MDHEN, CDR2 SYDVKM. V lost 3 bases, J lost 7 bases, and 12 bases lay in between. This CDR3 is CASSLGVNLGYTF. In DNA, the CDR3 is TGTGCCAGCAGTTTGGGCGTGAATCTTGGCTACACCTTC.

This clonotype has a count of ten or more. This chain joins TRBV3-1 and TRBJ2-3, with D unclear. V gave up 3 bases and J gave up 2 bases, with 12 bases separating them. CDR1 LGHDT and CDR2 YNNKEL come from the germline V gene (reference sequence). The CDR3 contains 15 residues. The CDR3 is CASSHESFSTDTQYF. The CDR3 DNA is TGTGCCAGCAGCCATGAGAGTTTTTCCACAGATACGCAGTATTTT.

The sample holds many counts of this clonotype. Here the CDR3 reads CASSPYRFADTQYF. The CDR3 region has the DNA TGTGCCAGCAGCCCGTATCGGTTCGCAGATACGCAGTATTTT. This chain joins TRBV3-1 and TRBJ2-3; no clear D. The germline V gene has CDR1 LGHDT and CDR2 YNNKEL (reference sequence). The length of the CDR3 is 14 residues. Deletions cut 4 bases from V and 4 bases from J, with 12 bases between.

Points on this clonotype: This may be a read error, as it is one base from a much larger clone. This sequence joins TRBV11-2 and TRBJ2-5; unclear D gene. The germline gives CDR1 SGHAT, CDR2 FQNNGV. Trimming removed 2 bases from V and 10 bases from J, with 14 bases in between. This CDR3 contains 13 residues. CDR3 protein: CASSLKDGWGQYF. CDR3 nucleotide sequence: TGTGCCAGCAGCTTAAAGGACGGGTGGGGCCAGTACTTC.

This clonotype was counted at least ten times. The chain has TRBV6-1 and TRBJ2-3; 9 bases are shared with TRBD2. J gave up 5 bases and V 6 bases, and 15 bases lay outside the gene matches. Germline lookup yields CDR1 MNHNS and CDR2 SASEGT. The CDR3 runs 17 residues. DNA of the CDR3: TGTGCCAGCAGACCCTCAGTAGGAGCGGGAGGAAAAGATACGCAGTATTTT. Translating it yields CASRPSVGAGGKDTQYF.

There are a few counts of this clonotype. This rearrangement joins TRBV10-1 to TRBJ2-1, with D possibly matching TRBD2 (5 bases). Germline CDR1 and CDR2: WNHNN and SYGVQD (reference sequence). The CDR3 loop spans 12 amino acids. The V end lost 0 bases, the J end lost 12 bases, and 9 bases lay between the germline ends. CDR3 sequence (DNA): TGCGCCAGCAGTGAGTCTTTAGAGGGGCAGTTCTTC. This translates into CASSESLEGQFF.

The chain employs TRBV4-1 and TRBJ1-1, with D hard to call. Germline CDR1 and CDR2: MGHRA and YSYEKL. The CDR3 is 14 amino acids. The V end lost 2 bases, the J end lost 2 bases, and 9 bases lay between the germline ends. This CDR3 reads CASSQTRDNTEAFF. The CDR3 DNA is TGCGCCAGCAGCCAAACGCGGGATAACACTGAAGCTTTCTTT.

The J gene is TRBJ2-1, the V gene TRBV7-2; 9 bases fit TRBD2. The CDR3 length is 18 residues. Germline V gene data show CDR1 as SGHTA and CDR2 as FQGNSA. The junction had 11 bases not matched to a gene; V was cut back by 4 bases and J by 1 base. The CDR3 coding sequence is TGTGCCAGCAGCTCCATTTTGGGACTAGCTTATTCCTACAATGAGCAGTTCTTC. Protein: CASSSILGLAYSYNEQFF.

This clonotype was observed a few times. The chain recombines TRBV5-5 with TRBJ2-1; D is unresolved. Germline CDR1 reads SGHKS; CDR2 reads YYEKEE (reference sequence). This CDR3 spans 14 amino acids. Between the trimmed V and J ends, which lost 4 bases and 6 bases, there was a span of 14 bases. This chain's CDR3 is CASSLVMGTNEQFF. CDR3 in DNA: TGTGCCAGCAGCCTAGTGATGGGCACCAATGAGCAGTTCTTC.

Comments on this clonotype: This sequence may be a read error, since a much larger clone differs from it by one base. V gene TRBV2 combines with J gene TRBJ1-2, with 7 positions matching TRBD1. From germline, CDR1 is SNHLY and CDR2 FYNNEI. The CDR3 is 13 amino acids. V shed 11 bases and J 4 bases; nucleotides not matched to a gene: 10. Here the CDR3 DNA reads TGTGCCGGCATACCAGGGGACAGCTATGGCTACACCTTC. Translation: CAGIPGDSYGYTF.

The sample holds a few counts of this clonotype. The J gene is TRBJ1-4, the V gene TRBV4-1, with D hard to call. Germline lookup yields CDR1 MGHRA and CDR2 YSYEKL. The CDR3 spans 15 residues. Trimming pared 0 bases from V and 0 bases from J, leaving 5 bases between. CDR3 sequence: CASSQDGATNEKLFF. The CDR3 DNA follows: TGCGCCAGCAGCCAAGATGGGGCAACTAATGAAAAACTGTTTTTT.

This chain joins TRBV5-1 and TRBJ2-7; a weak D match, TRBD1 (6 bases). Trimming took 4 bases from V and 0 from J, leaving 11 bases between them. Looked up from germline, CDR1 is SGHRS and CDR2 is YFSETQ. The length of the CDR3 is 14 residues. The CDR3 DNA reads as TGCGCCAGCAGCATCAGGGGACGCTCCTACGAGCAGTACTTC. The encoded protein is CASSIRGRSYEQYF.

There are many counts of this clonotype. The V and J genes are TRBV6-1 and TRBJ1-5, with a possible D match to TRBD1 (5 bases). The CDR3 spans 14 residues. Germline CDR1 and CDR2: MNHNS and SASEGT. V lost 3 bases and J lost 6, with 12 bases in between. CDR3 nucleotide sequence: TGTGCCAGCAGTGACAGCGGGGCTGTTCAGCCCCAGCATTTT. It yields the protein CASSDSGAVQPQHF.

This clonotype was detected a few times. This sequence joins TRBV12-3 or TRBV12-4 and TRBJ2-1; D might be TRBD2 (5 bases). The CDR3 spans 12 residues. V was pared by 6 bases and J by 10 bases, with 13 bases between. CDR3 residues: CASSSTSYEQFF. The CDR3 coding sequence is TGTGCCAGCAGCTCTACTAGTTACGAGCAGTTCTTC.

This clonotype was picked up many times. The V gene is TRBV2, the J gene TRBJ2-5, with D possibly being TRBD1 (6 bases). Trimming shortened V by 3 bases and J by 5 bases, and 16 bases separated the two germline ends. Germline V gene sequence: CDR1 SNHLY, CDR2 FYNNEI. CDR3 length: 15 residues. In DNA form, the CDR3 reads TGTGCCAGCAGTGATGCCCAGGGGTCGGAGGAGACCCAGTACTTC. Residues: CASSDAQGSEETQYF.

This clonotype is a singleton in its sample. Possible read error: a much larger clone is one base away. This chain connects TRBV6-1 to TRBJ2-5; D may be TRBD2 (5 bases). The CDR3 runs 15 residues. Germline V CDR1 and CDR2: MNHNS, SASEGT. The CDR3: CAGSETPGSGETQYF. CDR3 DNA: TGTGCCGGCAGTGAAACTCCGGGGAGTGGTGAGACCCAGTACTTC.

This clonotype occurred many times. The chain employs TRBV5-6 and TRBJ2-2, with TRBD2 matching over 10 bases. Trimming cost V 7 bases and J 4 bases; bases outside gene matches: 10. The length of the CDR3 is 16 residues. Germline lookup yields CDR1 SGHDT and CDR2 YYEEEE. CDR3 protein: CASCPTSGFGTGELFF. CDR3 nucleotides: TGTGCCAGCTGTCCGACTAGCGGGTTTGGCACCGGGGAGCTGTTTTTT.

The genes are TRBV4-1 and TRBJ2-7, with D tentatively TRBD1 (6 bases). CDR1 is MGHRA, CDR2 YSYEKL, per germline. The CDR3 totals 16 residues. Trimming cost V 3 bases and J 2 bases, with 17 bases left between them. The CDR3 protein is CASSHIIGAGAYEQYF. CDR3 sequence (DNA): TGCGCCAGCAGCCATATCATCGGGGCAGGGGCCTACGAGCAGTACTTC.

The V and J genes are TRBV20-1 and TRBJ1-5, with D perhaps TRBD1 (5 bases). The ends were cut back, 0 bases at V and 2 bases at J, with 11 bases in the middle. CDR1 and CDR2 from the germline V gene are DFQATT and SNEGSKA (reference sequence). CDR3 length: 15 amino acids. This chain's CDR3 is CSARDPLQGNQPQHF. The CDR3 DNA reads TGCAGTGCTAGAGATCCCCTACAGGGCAATCAGCCCCAGCATTTT.

This clonotype has ten or more counts. The chain employs TRBV2 and TRBJ1-1; D might be TRBD1 (5 bases). The germline V and J ends were trimmed by 4 bases and 0 bases, with 9 bases remaining between them. Germline CDR1 SNHLY, CDR2 FYNNEI. This CDR3 is built from 14 residues. The CDR3 spells CASSVQALNTEAFF. In DNA form, the CDR3 reads TGTGCCAGCAGTGTACAGGCGTTGAACACTGAAGCTTTCTTT.

This clonotype came up a few times. The gene calls are TRBV19 and TRBJ2-1, with D perhaps being TRBD1 or TRBD2 (5 bases each). Germline loops: CDR1 LNHDA, CDR2 SQIVND (reference sequence). Trimming shortened V by 2 bases and J by 1 base, and 9 bases separated the two germline ends. The CDR3 sequence is 15 residues long. CDR3 sequence reads: CASSIRGGSYNEQFF. In nucleotides, the CDR3 is TGTGCCAGTAGTATACGGGGCGGTTCCTACAATGAGCAGTTCTTC.

The V gene is TRBV12-3 or TRBV12-4, the J gene TRBJ2-3, with TRBD2 matching 7 bases. The J segment lost 3 bases and the V segment lost 6 bases, leaving 9 bases of the junction unmatched. This CDR3 is built from 15 residues. Written as DNA, the CDR3 is TGTGCCAGCAGGCCCGCGGCGGGAGTAACAGATACGCAGTATTTT. This sequence encodes CASRPAAGVTDTQYF.

The rearrangement joins TRBV6-2 or TRBV6-3 to TRBJ1-2; 10 bases align to TRBD1. Trimming took 8 bases from V and 4 from J; bases not matched to a gene: 7. CDR3 length: 14 residues. Germline values: CDR1 MNHEY, CDR2 SVGEGT. The CDR3 DNA reads as TGTGCCAGCGTCCGCGGGACAGGGGTCTATGGCTACACCTTC. Protein sequence: CASVRGTGVYGYTF.